This is a list of T cell receptor beta chains from one sample in a study of T cells after yellow fever vaccination. TCRdb fed the 5' RACE reads into MiXCR, producing one record per CDR3 protein. The table records some 120,000 distinct CDR3 sequences, nearly 7.5% of them present only once. The sample consisted of CD4+ T cells sorted from PBMCs, taken approximately 11 days after the first yellow fever vaccination. The receptors here all came from a man between 18 and 35 years old who received the YFV17D yellow fever vaccine. The CDR3 runs from the conserved cysteine through the conserved F or W. A D gene is named only where the DNA matches it firmly. A clone size is listed for some rows: how often the clone was seen (once, few, many), or a class if it is expanded.

d_gene	abundance	v_gene	j_gene	CDR3aa	CDR3nt
-	-	TRBV7-1	TRBJ2-3	CASSTLKTSTDTQYF	TGTGCCAGCAGCACACTTAAGACTAGCACAGATACGCAGTATTTT
-	many	TRBV12-3/TRBV12-4	TRBJ2-5	CASSFQGVGAETQYF	TGTGCCAGCAGTTTCCAGGGTGTGGGCGCAGAGACCCAGTACTTC
-	few	TRBV12-3/TRBV12-4	TRBJ1-5	CASSLGSGGNQPQHF	TGTGCCAGCAGTTTAGGGTCGGGTGGCAATCAGCCCCAGCATTTT
-	many	TRBV28	TRBJ2-1	CASSKSSSYNEQFF	TGTGCCAGCAGTAAGTCGAGCTCCTACAATGAGCAGTTCTTC
-	few	TRBV20-1	TRBJ1-2	CSARGYSAGRYGYTF	TGCAGTGCTAGAGGGTATAGCGCCGGGCGCTATGGCTACACCTTC
-	-	TRBV4-3	TRBJ2-2	CASSQRGGHDTGELFF	TGCGCCAGCAGCCAAAGAGGAGGCCACGACACCGGGGAGCTGTTTTTT
TRBD2	many	TRBV7-6	TRBJ2-3	CASSPEGTSGATDTQYF	TGTGCCAGCAGCCCAGAAGGGACTAGCGGGGCCACAGATACGCAGTATTTT
-	-	TRBV5-4	TRBJ2-3	CASSSTTGRSTDTQYF	TGTGCCAGCAGCTCTACGACAGGGAGGAGCACAGATACGCAGTATTTT
TRBD2	many	TRBV5-4	TRBJ2-5	CASSFLAGGGGTQYF	TGTGCCAGCAGCTTTCTAGCGGGGGGCGGAGGGACCCAGTACTTC
-	many	TRBV12-3/TRBV12-4	TRBJ2-2	CASSQLRNAGELFF	TGTGCCAGCAGTCAGCTACGGAACGCCGGGGAGCTGTTTTTT
-	many	TRBV7-2	TRBJ2-7	CASSQTGIRNEQYF	TGTGCCAGCAGCCAAACAGGGATTCGGAACGAGCAGTACTTC
-	many	TRBV5-1	TRBJ1-3	CASSPDRQGDSGNTIYF	TGCGCCAGCAGCCCCGACCGACAAGGCGACTCTGGAAACACCATATATTTT
TRBD2	once	TRBV7-2	TRBJ2-1	CASTSGGRDEQFF	TGTGCCAGCACCTCTGGGGGGAGGGATGAGCAGTTCTTC
-	many	TRBV7-3	TRBJ1-1	CASSASEAEAFF	TGTGCCAGCAGTGCCTCTGAGGCTGAAGCTTTCTTT
-	few	TRBV4-2	TRBJ1-3	CASSQGVSSGNTIYF	TGTGCCAGCAGCCAAGGCGTGAGCTCTGGAAACACCATATATTTT
-	many	TRBV7-2	TRBJ2-2	CASSSGTRNTGELFF	TGTGCCAGCAGTTCCGGGACCCGAAACACCGGGGAGCTGTTTTTT
TRBD1	many	TRBV6-5	TRBJ1-2	CASSLRAPTGLGYGYTF	TGTGCCAGCAGTCTCCGAGCTCCGACAGGGCTCGGCTATGGCTACACCTTC
-	once	TRBV18	TRBJ2-1	CASSPPGLNEQFF	TGTGCCAGCTCACCACCCGGGCTTAATGAGCAGTTCTTC
-	many	TRBV7-8	TRBJ2-2	CASSSRDTPNTGELFF	TGTGCCAGCAGCAGTAGGGACACCCCGAACACCGGGGAGCTGTTTTTT
-	-	TRBV5-1	TRBJ1-5	CASTRDGSRNQPQHF	TGCGCCAGCACGCGGGATGGGTCCAGAAATCAGCCCCAGCATTTT
-	many	TRBV10-3	TRBJ2-2	CAISEGTGELFF	TGTGCCATCAGTGAGGGGACCGGGGAGCTGTTTTTT
-	-	TRBV5-1	TRBJ2-6	CASSLARGGANVLTF	TGCGCCAGCAGCTTGGCACGGGGTGGGGCCAACGTCCTGACTTTC
-	many	TRBV12-5	TRBJ2-1	CASGFAGAFREQFF	TGTGCTAGTGGTTTTGCAGGGGCGTTTAGGGAGCAGTTCTTC
TRBD1	-	TRBV5-4	TRBJ1-2	CASSLPTGARGYTF	TGTGCCAGCAGCTTACCGACAGGGGCGCGGGGCTACACCTTC
TRBD1	many	TRBV20-1	TRBJ1-2	CSAGGQINYGYTF	TGCAGTGCTGGGGGACAGATCAACTATGGCTACACCTTC
TRBD2	few	TRBV7-2	TRBJ2-2	CASSLFSGGVGELFF	TGTGCCAGCAGCTTGTTTAGCGGGGGGGTCGGGGAGCTGTTTTTT
-	many	TRBV28	TRBJ2-7	CASSFSTSYEQYF	TGTGCCAGCAGTTTTAGTACGAGCTACGAGCAGTACTTC
TRBD1	many	TRBV20-1	TRBJ1-5	CSAQTGGQVSNQPQHF	TGCAGTGCCCAAACAGGGGGTCAAGTTAGCAATCAGCCCCAGCATTTT
-	many	TRBV5-1	TRBJ2-2	CASSPNRFYTGELFF	TGCGCCAGCAGCCCAAACAGATTTTATACCGGGGAGCTGTTTTTT
-	many	TRBV5-6	TRBJ2-1	CASSLRDYALRAFF	TGTGCCAGCAGCTTGAGGGATTATGCCCTAAGAGCGTTCTTC